A selection of T cell receptor beta chains follows, all from one sample in a study of blood T cell repertoires in COVID-19. Libraries were prepared by immunoSEQ multiplex PCR; TCRdb keeps only in-frame clonotypes and omits some of them. The table records over 85,000 clones, roughly 83% of them present only once. Sequenced input: peripheral blood. The source of these receptors is a human donor in a cohort sampled during active COVID-19. The CDR3 runs from the conserved cysteine through the conserved F or W. The order of the fields is V gene, clone size, D gene, J gene, CDR3 protein, CDR3 DNA. The D gene is left open where the match is weak. A clone size is listed for some rows: how often the clone was seen (once, few, many), or a class if it is expanded.

V gene: TRBV5-4
clone size: .
D gene: .
J gene: TRBJ1-2
CDR3 protein: CASSLDTNYGYTF
CDR3 DNA: TGTGCCAGCAGCTTGGACACTAACTATGGCTACACCTTC

V gene: TRBV9
clone size: .
D gene: TRBD2
J gene: TRBJ2-1
CDR3 protein: CASSVGGLSAHEQFF
CDR3 DNA: TGTGCCAGCAGCGTAGGGGGACTAAGCGCTCATGAGCAGTTCTTC

V gene: TRBV6-5
clone size: .
D gene: TRBD1
J gene: TRBJ1-3
CDR3 protein: CASSWTGAVDTIYF
CDR3 DNA: TGTGCCAGCAGTTGGACAGGTGCCGTGGACACCATATATTTT

V gene: TRBV5-6
clone size: .
D gene: .
J gene: TRBJ1-5
CDR3 protein: CASSLGNNQPQHF
CDR3 DNA: TGTGCCAGCAGCTTGGGTAACAATCAGCCCCAGCATTTT

V gene: TRBV5-4
clone size: .
D gene: TRBD1
J gene: TRBJ1-6
CDR3 protein: CASSFGTGGNSPLHF
CDR3 DNA: TGTGCCAGCAGCTTTGGGACAGGAGGTAATTCACCCCTCCACTTT

V gene: TRBV28
clone size: .
D gene: TRBD2
J gene: TRBJ2-7
CDR3 protein: CASMPSGSLYEQYF
CDR3 DNA: TGTGCCAGCATGCCTAGCGGGAGTCTCTACGAGCAGTACTTC

V gene: TRBV9
clone size: .
D gene: TRBD2
J gene: TRBJ2-1
CDR3 protein: CASSGGWFSGGAYNEQFF
CDR3 DNA: TGTGCCAGCAGCGGAGGGTGGTTTAGCGGGGGAGCCTACAATGAGCAGTTCTTC

V gene: TRBV7-2
clone size: .
D gene: .
J gene: TRBJ2-1
CDR3 protein: CASSLDPAERSFYNEQFF
CDR3 DNA: TGTGCCAGCAGCTTAGACCCGGCGGAGAGAAGTTTCTACAATGAGCAGTTCTTC

V gene: TRBV7-8
clone size: .
D gene: .
J gene: TRBJ2-3
CDR3 protein: CASSLSSLDTQYF
CDR3 DNA: TGTGCCAGCAGCTTAAGCTCCCTAGATACGCAGTATTTT

V gene: TRBV7-9
clone size: .
D gene: .
J gene: TRBJ2-3
CDR3 protein: CASSLVQGLTDTQYF
CDR3 DNA: TGTGCCAGCAGCTTAGTACAGGGCCTCACAGATACGCAGTATTTT

V gene: TRBV10-3
clone size: .
D gene: .
J gene: TRBJ1-5
CDR3 protein: CAIRPDSNQPQHF
CDR3 DNA: TGTGCCATCAGACCAGATAGCAATCAGCCCCAGCATTTT

V gene: TRBV9
clone size: .
D gene: TRBD2
J gene: TRBJ2-3
CDR3 protein: CASSVGAGVTDTQYF
CDR3 DNA: TGTGCCAGCAGCGTCGGGGCGGGAGTGACAGATACGCAGTATTTT

V gene: TRBV25-1
clone size: .
D gene: .
J gene: TRBJ1-6
CDR3 protein: CASSDPYNGLGSPLHF
CDR3 DNA: TGTGCCAGCAGTGATCCATATAACGGTCTCGGGTCACCCCTCCACTTT

V gene: TRBV7-2
clone size: .
D gene: TRBD1
J gene: TRBJ2-3
CDR3 protein: CASSSDRVGADTQYF
CDR3 DNA: TGTGCCAGCAGCTCGGACAGGGTGGGGGCAGATACGCAGTATTTT

V gene: TRBV19
clone size: .
D gene: .
J gene: TRBJ2-6
CDR3 protein: CASRPRGVHLGAVGANVLTF
CDR3 DNA: TGTGCCAGTAGACCCCGGGGAGTGCATCTGGGCGCGGTAGGGGCCAACGTCCTGACTTTC

V gene: TRBV5-4
clone size: few
D gene: TRBD2
J gene: TRBJ2-1
CDR3 protein: CASSRPGLAEKDGVF
CDR3 DNA: TGTGCCAGCAGCCGTCCGGGACTAGCGGAAAAGGATGGAGTCTTC

V gene: TRBV20-1
clone size: .
D gene: TRBD2
J gene: TRBJ2-7
CDR3 protein: CSANGRDEQYF
CDR3 DNA: TGCAGTGCTAACGGGAGGGACGAGCAGTACTTC

V gene: TRBV18
clone size: .
D gene: TRBD2
J gene: TRBJ2-7
CDR3 protein: CASSPSGLASHEQYF
CDR3 DNA: TGTGCCAGCTCACCCTCGGGACTAGCATCCCACGAGCAGTACTTC

V gene: TRBV28
clone size: .
D gene: TRBD1
J gene: TRBJ1-2
CDR3 protein: CASSRNPLTGYGYTF
CDR3 DNA: TGTGCCAGCAGCCGTAACCCTCTGACAGGGTATGGCTACACCTTC

V gene: TRBV15
clone size: .
D gene: .
J gene: TRBJ2-7
CDR3 protein: CATSKEQGEGTYEQYF
CDR3 DNA: TGTGCCACCAGCAAAGAACAGGGAGAGGGGACCTACGAGCAGTACTTC

V gene: TRBV5-4
clone size: once
D gene: .
J gene: TRBJ2-5
CDR3 protein: CASSEGGQETQYF
CDR3 DNA: TGTGCCAGCAGCGAGGGTGGGCAAGAGACCCAGTACTTC

V gene: TRBV2
clone size: .
D gene: TRBD2
J gene: TRBJ2-7
CDR3 protein: CASRGTNYEQYF
CDR3 DNA: TGTGCCAGCAGGGGGACTAACTACGAGCAGTACTTC

V gene: TRBV6-5
clone size: .
D gene: .
J gene: TRBJ2-7
CDR3 protein: CASNRPGASYEQYF
CDR3 DNA: TGTGCCAGCAATCGCCCTGGGGCTTCGTACGAGCAGTACTTC

V gene: TRBV5-1
clone size: .
D gene: TRBD2
J gene: TRBJ2-7
CDR3 protein: CASSPQLAGATTAFEQYF
CDR3 DNA: TGCGCCAGCAGCCCACAACTAGCGGGAGCCACGACGGCGTTTGAGCAGTACTTC

V gene: TRBV5-5
clone size: .
D gene: .
J gene: TRBJ1-4
CDR3 protein: CASSPAGIYNEKLFF
CDR3 DNA: TGTGCCAGCAGCCCGGCGGGGATTTATAATGAAAAACTGTTTTTT

V gene: TRBV11-2
clone size: once
D gene: .
J gene: TRBJ1-4
CDR3 protein: CASSKTVGEGEKLFF
CDR3 DNA: TGTGCCAGCAGCAAGACAGTCGGGGAGGGGGAAAAACTGTTTTTT

V gene: TRBV19
clone size: once
D gene: .
J gene: TRBJ1-4
CDR3 protein: CASKNGPNEKLFF
CDR3 DNA: TGTGCCAGTAAAAACGGTCCTAATGAAAAACTGTTTTTT

V gene: TRBV10-2
clone size: .
D gene: .
J gene: TRBJ2-7
CDR3 protein: CASSRDFTAEQYF
CDR3 DNA: TGCGCCAGCAGTAGGGACTTCACTGCCGAGCAGTACTTC

V gene: TRBV5-1
clone size: .
D gene: .
J gene: TRBJ1-4
CDR3 protein: CASSRGAGKEKLFF
CDR3 DNA: TGCGCCAGCAGCCGAGGTGCGGGGAAGGAAAAACTGTTTTTT

V gene: TRBV6-1
clone size: .
D gene: .
J gene: TRBJ1-2
CDR3 protein: CASSEGLYGYTF
CDR3 DNA: TGTGCCAGCAGTGAAGGTCTATATGGCTACACCTTC

V gene: TRBV6-5
clone size: .
D gene: TRBD1
J gene: TRBJ2-7
CDR3 protein: CASTSPTGTYEQYF
CDR3 DNA: TGTGCCAGCACTTCCCCGACAGGGACCTACGAGCAGTACTTC

V gene: TRBV4-2
clone size: .
D gene: .
J gene: TRBJ2-3
CDR3 protein: CASSHGGSTDTQYF
CDR3 DNA: TGTGCCAGCAGCCACGGCGGGTCCACAGATACGCAGTATTTT

V gene: TRBV28
clone size: few
D gene: .
J gene: TRBJ2-3
CDR3 protein: CASSFVARVTQYF
CDR3 DNA: TGTGCCAGCAGTTTTGTGGCTCGGGTTACGCAGTATTTT

V gene: TRBV5-6
clone size: .
D gene: .
J gene: TRBJ2-7
CDR3 protein: CASSSPTDSYEQYF
CDR3 DNA: TGTGCCAGCAGCTCTCCGACAGATTCCTACGAGCAGTACTTC

V gene: TRBV19
clone size: few
D gene: TRBD2
J gene: TRBJ2-2
CDR3 protein: CASSNHGGVAGLGELFF
CDR3 DNA: TGTGCCAGTAGTAACCACGGGGGGGTAGCGGGTCTTGGGGAGCTGTTTTTT

V gene: TRBV19
clone size: .
D gene: .
J gene: TRBJ1-1
CDR3 protein: CASRGRPNTEAFF
CDR3 DNA: TGTGCCAGTAGGGGGAGACCAAACACTGAAGCTTTCTTT

V gene: TRBV29-1
clone size: .
D gene: .
J gene: TRBJ2-2
CDR3 protein: CSVGEQGANTGELFF
CDR3 DNA: TGCAGCGTTGGGGAACAGGGCGCGAACACCGGGGAGCTGTTTTTT

V gene: TRBV5-4
clone size: .
D gene: .
J gene: TRBJ2-1
CDR3 protein: CASSLGRDYNEQFF
CDR3 DNA: TGTGCCAGCAGCTTGGGGCGGGATTACAATGAGCAGTTCTTC

V gene: TRBV4-2
clone size: few
D gene: TRBD2
J gene: TRBJ2-1
CDR3 protein: CASRRTSGDYNEQFF
CDR3 DNA: TGTGCCAGCAGACGGACTAGCGGAGACTACAATGAGCAGTTCTTC

V gene: TRBV19
clone size: .
D gene: TRBD1
J gene: TRBJ2-7
CDR3 protein: CASSTQGETGYEQYF
CDR3 DNA: TGTGCCAGTAGTACCCAGGGGGAGACGGGGTACGAGCAGTACTTC

V gene: TRBV3-1/TRBV3-2
clone size: .
D gene: TRBD2
J gene: TRBJ2-7
CDR3 protein: CASSQGFTGGEQYF
CDR3 DNA: TGTGCCAGCAGCCAAGGGTTTACGGGAGGGGAGCAGTACTTC

V gene: TRBV11-3
clone size: .
D gene: .
J gene: TRBJ2-1
CDR3 protein: CASSPAGGKFGNEQFF
CDR3 DNA: TGTGCCAGCAGCCCAGCTGGGGGGAAATTCGGTAATGAGCAGTTCTTC

V gene: TRBV24-1
clone size: .
D gene: .
J gene: TRBJ2-1
CDR3 protein: CATSPGSYNEQFF
CDR3 DNA: TGTGCCACCAGTCCGGGTTCCTACAATGAGCAGTTCTTC

V gene: TRBV27
clone size: once
D gene: TRBD2
J gene: TRBJ2-5
CDR3 protein: CASRLLAGGVETQYF
CDR3 DNA: TGTGCCAGCAGGCTACTAGCGGGAGGGGTAGAGACCCAGTACTTC

V gene: TRBV7-2
clone size: .
D gene: .
J gene: TRBJ2-2
CDR3 protein: CASSSTGRGTGELFF
CDR3 DNA: TGTGCCAGCAGCTCAACAGGGAGGGGAACCGGGGAGCTGTTTTTT

V gene: TRBV7-9
clone size: .
D gene: .
J gene: TRBJ2-1
CDR3 protein: CASSLSFHEQFF
CDR3 DNA: TGTGCCAGCAGCTTATCGTTTCATGAGCAGTTCTTC

V gene: TRBV27
clone size: .
D gene: .
J gene: TRBJ1-4
CDR3 protein: CASRKQAYATNEKLFF
CDR3 DNA: TGTGCCAGCAGAAAACAGGCTTATGCAACTAATGAAAAACTGTTTTTT

V gene: TRBV15
clone size: few
D gene: .
J gene: TRBJ2-7
CDR3 protein: CATSRELPGYEQYF
CDR3 DNA: TGTGCCACCAGCAGAGAGCTACCGGGCTACGAGCAGTACTTC

V gene: TRBV11-3
clone size: .
D gene: TRBD1
J gene: TRBJ1-1
CDR3 protein: CASSSLGQALKNPKAFF
CDR3 DNA: TGTGCCAGCAGCTCATTGGGACAGGCTTTAAAAAACCCTAAAGCTTTCTTT

V gene: TRBV11-1
clone size: .
D gene: .
J gene: TRBJ1-4
CDR3 protein: CASSSNPEVGEKLFF
CDR3 DNA: TGTGCCAGCAGCTCTAACCCCGAGGTTGGCGAAAAACTGTTTTTT